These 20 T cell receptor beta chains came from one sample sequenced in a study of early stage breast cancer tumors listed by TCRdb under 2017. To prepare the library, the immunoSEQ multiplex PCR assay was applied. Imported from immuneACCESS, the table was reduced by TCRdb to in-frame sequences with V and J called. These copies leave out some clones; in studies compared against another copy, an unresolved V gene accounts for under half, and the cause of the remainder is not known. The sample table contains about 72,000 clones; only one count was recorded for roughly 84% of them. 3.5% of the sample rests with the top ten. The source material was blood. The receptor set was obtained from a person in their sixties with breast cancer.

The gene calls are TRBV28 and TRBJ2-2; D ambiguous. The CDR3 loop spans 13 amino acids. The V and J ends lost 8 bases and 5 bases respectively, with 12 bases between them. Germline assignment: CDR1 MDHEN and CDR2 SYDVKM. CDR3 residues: CASGERATGELFF. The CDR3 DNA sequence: TGTGCCAGCGGGGAACGGGCAACCGGGGAGCTGTTTTTT.

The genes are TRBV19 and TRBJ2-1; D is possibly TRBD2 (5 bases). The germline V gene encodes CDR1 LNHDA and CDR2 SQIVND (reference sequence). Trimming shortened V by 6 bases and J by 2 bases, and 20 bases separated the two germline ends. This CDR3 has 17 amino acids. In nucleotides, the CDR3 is TGTGCCAGTAGCCGCCCCTCGGCTAGCAGCCCCTACAATGAGCAGTTCTTC. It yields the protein CASSRPSASSPYNEQFF.

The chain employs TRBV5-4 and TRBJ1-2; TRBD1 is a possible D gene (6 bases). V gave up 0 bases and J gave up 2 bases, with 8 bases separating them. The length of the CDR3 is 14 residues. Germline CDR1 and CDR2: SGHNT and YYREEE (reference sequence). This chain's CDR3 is CASSLGGRNYGYTF. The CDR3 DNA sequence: TGTGCCAGCAGCTTGGGGGGGCGCAACTATGGCTACACCTTC. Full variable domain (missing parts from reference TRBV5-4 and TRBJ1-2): ETGVTQSPTHLIKTRGQQVTLRCSSQSGHNTVSWYQQALGQGPQFIFQYYREEENGRGNFPPRFSGLQFPNYSSELNVNALELDDSALYLCASSLGGRNYGYTFGSGTRLTVV.

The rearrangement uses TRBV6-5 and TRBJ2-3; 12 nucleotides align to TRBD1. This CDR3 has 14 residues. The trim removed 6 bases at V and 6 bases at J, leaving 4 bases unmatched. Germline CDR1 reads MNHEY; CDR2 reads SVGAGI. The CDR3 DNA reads TGTGCCAGCAGCCCGGGACAGGGGGCGGATACGCAGTATTTT. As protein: CASSPGQGADTQYF.

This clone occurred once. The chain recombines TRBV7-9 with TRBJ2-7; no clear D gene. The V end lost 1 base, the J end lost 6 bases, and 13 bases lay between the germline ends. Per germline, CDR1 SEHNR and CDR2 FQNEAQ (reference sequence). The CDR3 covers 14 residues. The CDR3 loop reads CASSLGASVVEQYF. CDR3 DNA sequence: TGTGCCAGCAGCTTAGGGGCCAGTGTGGTCGAGCAGTACTTC.

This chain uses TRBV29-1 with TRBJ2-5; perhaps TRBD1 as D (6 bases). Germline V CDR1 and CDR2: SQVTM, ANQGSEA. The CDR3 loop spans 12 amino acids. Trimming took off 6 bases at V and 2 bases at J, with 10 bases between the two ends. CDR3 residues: CSVADSQETQYF. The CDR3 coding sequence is TGCAGCGTCGCGGACAGTCAAGAGACCCAGTACTTC.

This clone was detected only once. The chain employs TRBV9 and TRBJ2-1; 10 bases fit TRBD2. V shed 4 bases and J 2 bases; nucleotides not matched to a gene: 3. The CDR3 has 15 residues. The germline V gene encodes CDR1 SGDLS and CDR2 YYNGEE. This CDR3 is CASSFGLAAYNEQFF. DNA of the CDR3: TGTGCCAGCAGCTTCGGACTAGCGGCCTACAATGAGCAGTTCTTC. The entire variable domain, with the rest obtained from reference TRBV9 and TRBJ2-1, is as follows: DSGVTQTPKHLITATGQRVTLRCSPRSGDLSVYWYQQSLDQGLQFLIQYYNGEERAKGNILERFSAQQFPDLHSELNLSSLELGDSALYFCASSFGLAAYNEQFFGPGTRLTVL.

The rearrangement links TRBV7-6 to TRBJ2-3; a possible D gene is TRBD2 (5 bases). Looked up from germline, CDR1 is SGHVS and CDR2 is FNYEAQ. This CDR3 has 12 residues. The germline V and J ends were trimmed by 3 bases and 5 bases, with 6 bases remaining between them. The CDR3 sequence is CASSFEGDTQYF. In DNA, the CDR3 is TGTGCCAGCAGCTTCGAGGGAGATACGCAGTATTTT.

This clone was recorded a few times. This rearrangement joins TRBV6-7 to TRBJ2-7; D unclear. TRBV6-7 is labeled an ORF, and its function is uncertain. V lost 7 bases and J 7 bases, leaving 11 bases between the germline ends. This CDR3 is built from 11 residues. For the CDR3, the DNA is TGTGCCAGCAATGGGAAAGGGGAGCAGTACTTC. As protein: CASNGKGEQYF.

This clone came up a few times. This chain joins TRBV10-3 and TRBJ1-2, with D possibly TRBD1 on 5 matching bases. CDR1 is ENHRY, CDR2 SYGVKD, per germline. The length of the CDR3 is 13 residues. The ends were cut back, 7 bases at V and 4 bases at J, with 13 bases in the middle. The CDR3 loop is CAIKAGPGYGYTF. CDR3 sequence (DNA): TGTGCCATCAAGGCAGGGCCCGGCTATGGCTACACCTTC.

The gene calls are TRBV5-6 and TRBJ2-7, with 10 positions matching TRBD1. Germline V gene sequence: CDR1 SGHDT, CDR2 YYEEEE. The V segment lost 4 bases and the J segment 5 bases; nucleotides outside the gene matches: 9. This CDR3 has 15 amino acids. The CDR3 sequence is CASSPGQGLIHEQYF. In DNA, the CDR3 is TGTGCCAGCAGCCCGGGACAGGGGCTAATCCACGAGCAGTACTTC.

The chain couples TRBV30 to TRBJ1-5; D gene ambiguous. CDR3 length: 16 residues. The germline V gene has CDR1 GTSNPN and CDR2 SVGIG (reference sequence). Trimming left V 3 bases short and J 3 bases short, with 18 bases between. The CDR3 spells CAWSLRSGRNNQPQHF. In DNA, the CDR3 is TGTGCCTGGAGCCTCAGATCCGGGAGGAACAATCAGCCCCAGCATTTT.

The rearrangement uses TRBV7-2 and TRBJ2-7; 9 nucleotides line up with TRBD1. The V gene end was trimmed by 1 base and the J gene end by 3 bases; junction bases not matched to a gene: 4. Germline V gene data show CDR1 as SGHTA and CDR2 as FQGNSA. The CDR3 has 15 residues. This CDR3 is CASSLDGTGFYEQYF. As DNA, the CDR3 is TGTGCCAGCAGCTTAGATGGGACAGGGTTCTACGAGCAGTACTTC.

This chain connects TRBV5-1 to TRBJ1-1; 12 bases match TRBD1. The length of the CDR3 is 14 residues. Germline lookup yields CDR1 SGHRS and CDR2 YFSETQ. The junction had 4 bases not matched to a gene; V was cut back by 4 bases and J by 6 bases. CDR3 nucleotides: TGCGCCAGCAGCCCGGGGACAGGGGGCTCTGAAGCTTTCTTT. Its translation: CASSPGTGGSEAFF.

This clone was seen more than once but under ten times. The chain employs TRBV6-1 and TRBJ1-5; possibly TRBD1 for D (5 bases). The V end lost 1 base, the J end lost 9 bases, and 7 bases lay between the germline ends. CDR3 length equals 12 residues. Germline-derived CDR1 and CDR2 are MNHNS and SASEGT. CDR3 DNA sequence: TGTGCCAGCAGTGAAGTGGGGGGGCCCCAGCATTTT. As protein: CASSEVGGPQHF.

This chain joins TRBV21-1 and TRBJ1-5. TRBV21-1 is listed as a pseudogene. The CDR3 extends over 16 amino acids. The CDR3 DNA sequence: TGTGCCAGCAGCACAAGGGGAGGGCATAGCAATCAGCCCCAGCATTTT. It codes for CASSTRGGHSNQPQHF.

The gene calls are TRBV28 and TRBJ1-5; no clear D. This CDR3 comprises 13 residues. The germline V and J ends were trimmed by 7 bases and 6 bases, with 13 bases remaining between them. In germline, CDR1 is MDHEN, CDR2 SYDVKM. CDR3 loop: CASKFGPSQPQHF. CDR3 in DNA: TGTGCCAGCAAGTTTGGACCAAGTCAGCCCCAGCATTTT. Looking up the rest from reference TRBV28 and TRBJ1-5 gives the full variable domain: DVKVTQSSRYLVKRTGEKVFLECVQDMDHENMFWYRQDPGLGLRLIYFSYDVKMKEKGDIPEGYSVSREKKERFSLILESASTNQTSMYLCASKFGPSQPQHFGDGTRLSIL.

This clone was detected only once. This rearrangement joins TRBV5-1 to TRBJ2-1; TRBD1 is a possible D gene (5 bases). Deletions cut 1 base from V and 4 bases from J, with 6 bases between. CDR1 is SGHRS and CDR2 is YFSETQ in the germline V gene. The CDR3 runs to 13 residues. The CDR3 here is CASSLTGYNEQFF. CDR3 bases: TGCGCCAGCAGCTTGACAGGTTACAATGAGCAGTTCTTC.

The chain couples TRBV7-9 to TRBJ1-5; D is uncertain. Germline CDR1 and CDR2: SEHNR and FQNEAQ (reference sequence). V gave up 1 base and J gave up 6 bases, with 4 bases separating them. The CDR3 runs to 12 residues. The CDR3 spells CASSLGPQPQHF. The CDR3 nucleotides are TGTGCCAGCAGCTTAGGTCCTCAGCCCCAGCATTTT.

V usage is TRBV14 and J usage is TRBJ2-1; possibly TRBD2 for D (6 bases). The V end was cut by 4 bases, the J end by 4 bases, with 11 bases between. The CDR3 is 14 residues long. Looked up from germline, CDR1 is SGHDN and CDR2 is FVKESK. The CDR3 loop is CASSRAGGYNEQFF. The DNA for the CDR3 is TGTGCCAGCAGCCGGGCTGGGGGGTACAATGAGCAGTTCTTC.